This record looks at one TCR beta chain sequence and its context. Its target is unknown. The CDR3 contains 18 residues. The ends were cut back, 3 bases at V and 5 bases at J, with 22 bases in the middle. CDR1 and CDR2 from the germline V gene are SNHLY and FYNNEI. Previously reported methods and listed TCR primers produced the bulk TCR libraries. TCRdb used MiXCR to reprocess the PCR reads, holding one entry per CDR3 protein. The table includes about 630,000 distinct CDR3 sequences, 25% detected once. This sample was taken from a study of molecular identifiers for immune sequencing clone quantification. Overall study results and limits: Clones of above 20 RNA copies carried over 98% of effector molecules; in naive cells they carried under 1%.

Sorted naive CD8 T cells, roughly 19,000 to 1,000,000, were sequenced from 10%, 30% or 50% RNA. Isolation of naive CD8 T cells was achieved by sorting on a CD8+CD4-CCR7+CD45RA+ phenotype. V usage is TRBV2 and J usage is TRBJ1-4; D might be TRBD1 (6 bases). This receptor was identified in a human donor in good health. Some libraries in this study had Jurkat cell RNA spiked in. Sequencing was carried out using naive CD8+ T cells from blood, with Jurkat cell RNA spiked in. Subset reported: FACS-sorted CD8+CD4-CCR7+CD45RA+ naive T cells. This chain's CDR3 is CASSDSPIRQVGNEKLFF. The DNA of the CDR3 is TGTGCCAGCAGTGATTCCCCGATCCGACAGGTTGGAAATGAAAAACTGTTTTTT.